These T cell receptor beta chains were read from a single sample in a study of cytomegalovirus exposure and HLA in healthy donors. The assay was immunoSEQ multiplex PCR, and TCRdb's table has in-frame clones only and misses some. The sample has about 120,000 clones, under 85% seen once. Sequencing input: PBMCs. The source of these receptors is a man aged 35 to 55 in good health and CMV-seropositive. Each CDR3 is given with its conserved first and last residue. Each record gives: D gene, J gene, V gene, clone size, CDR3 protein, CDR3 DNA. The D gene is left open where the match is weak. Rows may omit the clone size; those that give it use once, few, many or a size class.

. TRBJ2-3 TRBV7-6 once CASSLQGPPRNADTQYF TGTGCCAGCAGCCTACAGGGTCCCCCGCGGAATGCAGATACGCAGTATTTT
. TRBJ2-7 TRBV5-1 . CASSSWGKGTGSYEQYF TGCGCCAGCAGCTCGTGGGGAAAGGGTACAGGATCCTACGAGCAGTACTTC
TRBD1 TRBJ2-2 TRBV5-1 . CASSLEGPTGAGELFF TGCGCCAGCAGCTTGGAAGGTCCTACAGGGGCCGGGGAGCTGTTTTTT
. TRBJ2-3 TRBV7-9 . CASSPPGDTQYF TGTGCCAGCAGTCCCCCGGGGGATACGCAGTATTTT
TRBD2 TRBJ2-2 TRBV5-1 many CASSGTSGGALTGELFF TGCGCCAGCAGCGGGACTAGCGGGGGAGCTTTAACCGGGGAGCTGTTTTTT
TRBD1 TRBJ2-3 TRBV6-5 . CASSYTGQATDTQYF TGTGCCAGCAGTTATACGGGACAGGCGACAGATACGCAGTATTTT
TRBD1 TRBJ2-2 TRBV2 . CASSDRTGGTGELFF TGTGCCAGCAGTGATCGGACAGGGGGCACCGGGGAGCTGTTTTTT
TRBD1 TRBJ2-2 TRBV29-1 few CSADRWNTGELFF TGCAGCGCGGACAGGTGGAACACCGGGGAGCTGTTTTTT
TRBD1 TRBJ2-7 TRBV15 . CATSRVGQGAYEQYF TGTGCCACCAGCAGAGTGGGACAGGGGGCCTACGAGCAGTACTTC
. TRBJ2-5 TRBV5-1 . CASSLVAGIQETQYF TGCGCCAGCAGCTTGGTGGCAGGGATACAAGAGACCCAGTACTTC
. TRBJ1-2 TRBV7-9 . CASTSGVNYGYTF TGTGCCAGCACCTCAGGGGTTAACTATGGCTACACCTTC
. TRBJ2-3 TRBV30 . CAWSPTSSRAQYF TGTGCCTGGAGCCCCACCTCCTCGCGTGCGCAGTATTTT
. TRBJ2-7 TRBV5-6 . CASSRPGLHGIEQYF TGTGCCAGCAGCCGCCCGGGTCTGCACGGTATAGAGCAGTACTTC
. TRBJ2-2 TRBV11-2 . CASSSANTGELFF TGTGCCAGCAGCTCGGCGAACACCGGGGAGCTGTTTTTT
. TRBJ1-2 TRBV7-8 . CASSSTGSNYGYTF TGTGCCAGCAGCTCCACAGGGTCCAACTATGGCTACACCTTC
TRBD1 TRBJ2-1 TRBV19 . CASTGQGANNEQFF TGTGCCAGTACCGGACAGGGGGCCAACAATGAGCAGTTCTTC
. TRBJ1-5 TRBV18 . CASSPQTGSNQPQHF TGTGCCAGCTCACCACAAACAGGGAGCAATCAGCCCCAGCATTTT
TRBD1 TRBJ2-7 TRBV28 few CASSFVGRDRGRGSYEQYF TGTGCCAGCAGTTTCGTCGGTCGGGACAGGGGGCGAGGCTCCTACGAGCAGTACTTC
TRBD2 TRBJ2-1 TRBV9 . CASSVAGTTGWNNEQFF TGTGCCAGCAGCGTAGCCGGGACTACAGGTTGGAACAATGAGCAGTTCTTC
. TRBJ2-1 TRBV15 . CATSSPRLDSNEQFF TGTGCCACCAGCAGTCCTCGACTAGACAGCAATGAGCAGTTCTTC
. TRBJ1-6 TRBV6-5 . CASSMEYNSPLHF TGTGCCAGCAGTATGGAGTATAATTCACCCCTCCACTTT
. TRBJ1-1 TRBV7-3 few CASSLIGYSMNTEAFF TGTGCCAGCAGCTTAATCGGGTATTCGATGAACACTGAAGCTTTCTTT
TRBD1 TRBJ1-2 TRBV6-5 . CASKGTENYGYTF TGTGCCAGCAAAGGGACAGAGAACTATGGCTACACCTTC
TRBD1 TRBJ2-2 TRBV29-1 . CSVVPGQTNTGELFF TGCAGCGTTGTGCCGGGACAGACGAACACCGGGGAGCTGTTTTTT
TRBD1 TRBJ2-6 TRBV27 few CASSFGTGVYSGANGLTF TGTGCCAGCAGTTTTGGGACAGGGGTCTACTCTGGGGCCAACGGCCTGACTTTC
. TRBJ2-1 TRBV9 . CASSAPGLNSYNEQFF TGTGCCAGCAGCGCCCCAGGGTTAAACTCCTACAATGAGCAGTTCTTC
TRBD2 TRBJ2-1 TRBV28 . CASSLGTSLGRGEQFF TGTGCCAGCAGTTTAGGGACTAGCTTAGGTCGGGGTGAGCAGTTCTTC
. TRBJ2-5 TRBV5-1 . CASSLSQETQYF TGCGCCAGCAGCCTATCCCAAGAGACCCAGTACTTC
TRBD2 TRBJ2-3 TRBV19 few CASSNIAGGNTDTQYF TGTGCCAGTAGTAATATAGCGGGGGGCAACACAGATACGCAGTATTTT
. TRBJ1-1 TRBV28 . CASSPGTRFMNTEAFF TGTGCCAGCAGTCCTGGGACAAGATTCATGAACACTGAAGCTTTCTTT
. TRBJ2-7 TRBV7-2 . CASSLGGMPHEQYF TGTGCCAGCAGCTTAGGCGGGATGCCCCACGAGCAGTACTTC
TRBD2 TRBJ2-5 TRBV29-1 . CSGRLAGSQETQYF TGCAGCGGTCGACTAGCGGGGAGCCAAGAGACCCAGTACTTC